This record concerns one T cell receptor beta chain sequence. Its antigen remains unknown. The record originates from a study of CD8+CD57+ T cells in acquired aplastic anemia. The wider study: Sorted CD4+ and CD8+ cells gave an average of approximately 3.4 ug of DNA. As sequenced from healthy donors, CD4+ cells averaged around 11 million reads.

The CDR3 loop spans 17 amino acids. The germline CDR1 and CDR2 sequences are DFQATT and SNEGSKA (reference sequence). V lost 6 bases, J lost 6 bases, and 19 bases stayed unmatched. Study results and limitations: Found in both controls and patients were approximately 30 CD8+ CDR3 sequences. The CD8+ Simpson's diversity of patients and controls was not significantly different.

Researchers used genomic DNA as the template to profile TCR beta VDJ and CDR3. One entry per CDR3 protein results from TCRdb running MiXCR on the reads. The sample has roughly 130,000 distinct CDR3 sequences; 48% are singletons. The sequence derives from a human donor in good health, serving as a control. Sequencing was performed on sorted CD4+, CD8+, or CD8+CD57+ T cells (not recorded which) from PBMCs. V gene TRBV20-1 combines with J gene TRBJ2-7, with 11 nucleotides matching TRBD2. This CDR3 reads CSAPWVAGGPRRREQYF. The CDR3, as DNA: TGCAGTGCCCCTTGGGTAGCGGGGGGGCCTAGGCGTCGCGAGCAGTACTTC.